The present T cell receptor beta chain was sequenced within a study of T-cell memory formation after mild COVID-19. Turning to the study itself: TCR clusters mostly belonged to single donors.

TCRdb re-analysed the 5' RACE reads in MiXCR, keeping a single row per CDR3 protein. In the table there are around 370,000 distinct CDR3 sequences, 21% of which are singletons. This clonotype has just one count. Antigen specificity is unknown. General observations from the study: Contracting clones from day 15 to 85 had balanced CD4/CD8; later expanders favoured CD4+. Among contracting clones, CD4+ were mainly CM/EM and CD8+ enriched in EMRA.

The CDR3 has 13 amino acids. Germline V gene data show CDR1 as DFQATT and CDR2 as SNEGSKA (reference sequence). The V and J ends lost 0 bases and 3 bases, in that order; junction bases with no gene match: 1. The receptor was derived from an adult woman who had mild COVID-19 (a few samples of this study predate the infection). Cell type and time point are not known. What was sequenced was PBMCs or a T cell subset sorted from them (not recorded which). V is TRBV20-1 and J is TRBJ1-2; 7 positions agree with TRBD1. CDR3 in amino acids: CSARDQGDYGYTF. The CDR3 DNA reads TGCAGTGCTAGAGATCAGGGGGACTATGGCTACACCTTC.